This TCR beta chain was documented in a study of beta chain features in type 1 diabetes. In regard to this clone: Its antigen remains unidentified. Other DNA sequences in this specimen translate into the identical CDR3.

Whole-study results and caveats: Patients with type 1 diabetes showed fewer VDJ junction insertions and more deletions. For Type 1 diabetes patients, all four CD4+ subsets carried TCRB CDR3s that were moderately but significantly shorter.

The germline gives CDR1 SGHRS, CDR2 YFSETQ. V lost 0 bases, J lost 0 bases, and 0 bases stayed unmatched. The CDR3 sequence is 15 residues long. The whole isolated RNA underwent reverse transcription, so sequencing captured expressed TCRB transcripts. The average read count of naive, central memory and regulatory T cell samples was approximately 3.5 million. Using immunoSEQ multiplex PCR, the repertoire was profiled, and TCRdb retains in-frame clones only, with some absent. The repertoire has around 40,000 clones, roughly 70% of them found once; the top ten carry more than 2%. In total, each donor contributed a single heparinised blood draw that averaged approximately 0.12 L. CD45RO/CCR7/CD25/CD127/CD95/CD27 sorting isolated CD4+ naive, central memory, regulatory and stem cell-like memory cells.

This TCR was recovered from a woman aged 18-29 years with type 1 diabetes. The sample comprised Tregs from blood. The rearrangement joins TRBV5-1 to TRBJ2-1, with 7 bases aligning to TRBD2. CDR3 loop: CASSLGGSSYNEQFF. CDR3 DNA: TGCGCCAGCAGCTTGGGCGGGAGCTCCTACAATGAGCAGTTCTTC.